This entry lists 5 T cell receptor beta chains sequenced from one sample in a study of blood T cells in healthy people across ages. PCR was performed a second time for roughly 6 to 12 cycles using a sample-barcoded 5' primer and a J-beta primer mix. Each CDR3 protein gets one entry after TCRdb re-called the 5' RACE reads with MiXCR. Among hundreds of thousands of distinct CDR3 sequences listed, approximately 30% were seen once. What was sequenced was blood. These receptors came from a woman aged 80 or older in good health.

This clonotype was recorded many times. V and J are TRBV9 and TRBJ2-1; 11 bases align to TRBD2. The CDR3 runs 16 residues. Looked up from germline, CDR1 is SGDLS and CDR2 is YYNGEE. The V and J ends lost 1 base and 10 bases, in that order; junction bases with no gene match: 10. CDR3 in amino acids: CASSVRLAGGDKEQFF. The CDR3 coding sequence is TGTGCCAGCAGCGTAAGGCTAGCGGGGGGAGATAAGGAGCAGTTCTTC.

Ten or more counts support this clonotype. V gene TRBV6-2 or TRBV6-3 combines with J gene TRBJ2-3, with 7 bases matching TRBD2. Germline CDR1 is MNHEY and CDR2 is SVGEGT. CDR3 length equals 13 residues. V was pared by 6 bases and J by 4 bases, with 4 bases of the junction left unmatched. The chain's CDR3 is CASSIAGADTQYF. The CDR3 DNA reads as TGTGCCAGCAGCATTGCGGGGGCAGATACGCAGTATTTT.

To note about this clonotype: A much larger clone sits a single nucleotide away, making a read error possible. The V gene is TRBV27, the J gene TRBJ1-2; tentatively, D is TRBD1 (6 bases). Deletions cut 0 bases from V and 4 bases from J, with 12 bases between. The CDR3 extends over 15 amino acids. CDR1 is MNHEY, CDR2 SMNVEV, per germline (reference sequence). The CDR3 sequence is CASSLSKVGGYGYTF. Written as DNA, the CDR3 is TGTGCCAGCAGTTTATCGAAGGTAGGGGGCTATGGCTACACCTTC.

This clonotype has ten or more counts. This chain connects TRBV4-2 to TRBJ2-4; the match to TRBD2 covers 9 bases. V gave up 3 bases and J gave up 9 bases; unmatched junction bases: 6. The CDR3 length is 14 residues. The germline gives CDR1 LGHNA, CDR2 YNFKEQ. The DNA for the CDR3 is TGTGCCAGCAGCCAGGGACTAGCTCTCGGCATTCAGTACTTC. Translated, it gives CASSQGLALGIQYF.

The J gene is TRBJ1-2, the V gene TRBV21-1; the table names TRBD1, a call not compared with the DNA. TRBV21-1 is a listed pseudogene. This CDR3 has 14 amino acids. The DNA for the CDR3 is TGTGCCAGAACGACCCCTTGGACACGCTATGGCTACACCTTC. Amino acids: CARTTPWTRYGYTF.